The present TCR beta chain was sequenced within a study of tumor and adjacent non-tumor tissue in lung cancer. The CDR3 is made up of 17 amino acids. Germline assignment: CDR1 MNHEY and CDR2 SVGAGI. RNA was extracted from bulk tissue without any cell sorting. The count of this clonotype is one. At one end the junction does not follow the germline gene, possibly because of a read error. Three rounds of nested PCR, following a modified ARM-PCR protocol, produced the TCRbeta library. TCRdb redid the calling of the multiplex PCR reads with MiXCR, one entry per CDR3 protein. The sample yields 120,000 or so distinct CDR3 sequences, about 66% seen once.

Sequencing was carried out using lung tumor tissue. The TCR was taken from a man aged 30 to 39 with non-small cell lung cancer. This chain joins TRBV6-5 and TRBJ2-6; 9 bases agree with TRBD1. The CDR3 DNA reads TGTGCCAGCAGCCGAGACAGGGGGGTGTCCAGGGCCAACATCCTGACTTTC. Protein: CASSRDRGVSRANILTF.